These 10 T cell receptor beta chains were sequenced from one sample in a study of blood T cell repertoires in COVID-19 (dated by TCRdb to the early 2020s). The library came from the immunoSEQ multiplex PCR assay. TCRdb holds this immuneACCESS table with in-frame rearrangements only. Some clones are missing; in checked studies, unresolved V genes explain under half, and the rest has no known cause. A total of 150,000 to 200,000 clones appear in this sample, less than 85% of them only once. The ten largest account for 4% to 6.5% of the sample. The sequencing input was PBMCs or T cells enriched from blood (not recorded which). The receptors were sampled from a woman aged 55-69 years with acute COVID-19.

This chain links TRBV3-1 (or the pseudogene TRBV3-2) with TRBJ2-3, with 11 bases matching TRBD2. Germline V gene sequence: CDR1 LGHDT, CDR2 YNNKEL (reference sequence). Losses at the gene ends were 3 bases for V and 1 base for J; bases not matched to a gene: 3. CDR3 length: 16 amino acids. CDR3 in DNA: TGTGCCAGCAGCCACTCACTAGCGGGAGGCACAGATACGCAGTATTTT. Encoded protein: CASSHSLAGGTDTQYF.

This chain uses TRBV28 with TRBJ2-7; D is unclear. The V and J ends lost 5 bases and 0 bases respectively, with 14 bases between them. CDR3 length: 15 residues. Germline loops: CDR1 MDHEN, CDR2 SYDVKM. CDR3 residues: CASSGRVGSSYEQYV. CDR3 DNA sequence: TGTGCCAGCAGTGGTCGGGTTGGTAGCTCCTACGAGCAGTACGTC.

The V gene is TRBV18, the J gene TRBJ2-1; D is perhaps TRBD2 (6 bases). The CDR3 runs 13 residues. Trimming pared 0 bases from V and 7 bases from J, leaving 7 bases between. Germline CDR1 and CDR2: KGHSH and LQKENI. This CDR3 is CASSPPGGNEQFF. CDR3 bases: TGTGCCAGCTCACCACCCGGGGGAAATGAGCAGTTCTTC.

The chain recombines TRBV3-1 (or the pseudogene TRBV3-2) with TRBJ1-2; 11 nucleotides match TRBD1. The CDR3 runs to 15 residues. V was clipped by 0 bases and J by 8 bases; unmatched bases: 5. The V gene's germline CDR1 is LGHDT and CDR2 YNNKEL (reference sequence). CDR3 protein: CASSQEDRGLRGYTF. The CDR3 DNA reads TGTGCCAGCAGCCAAGAGGACAGGGGGCTGCGGGGCTACACCTTC.

V and J are TRBV30 and TRBJ1-3; weak D call: TRBD1 (5 bases). The germline V gene has CDR1 GTSNPN and CDR2 SVGIG (reference sequence). Trimming pared 1 base from V and 4 bases from J, leaving 8 bases between. CDR3 size: 13 residues. CDR3: CAWSAGMGNTIYF. The DNA for the CDR3 is TGTGCCTGGAGTGCAGGGATGGGAAACACCATATATTTT.

The V and J genes are TRBV3-1 (or the pseudogene TRBV3-2) and TRBJ2-3; TRBD2 matches 8 bases. The V gene end was trimmed by 6 bases and the J gene end by 3 bases; junction bases not matched to a gene: 14. Germline V lookup: CDR1 LGHDT, CDR2 YNNKEL (reference sequence). CDR3 length equals 17 residues. The CDR3: CASSSFTGGLQTDTQYF. The CDR3 nucleotides read TGTGCCAGCAGTTCCTTTACGGGAGGGTTACAAACAGATACGCAGTATTTT.

The rearrangement uses TRBV6-1 and TRBJ1-1; D is possibly TRBD1 (6 bases). The V end lost 2 bases, the J end lost 3 bases, and 10 bases lay between the germline ends. CDR1 is MNHNS and CDR2 is SASEGT in the germline V gene. The CDR3 consists of 14 residues. The CDR3 DNA sequence: TGTGCCAGCAGTGAACAGGGGTCAGACACTGAAGCTTTCTTT. This codes for CASSEQGSDTEAFF.

The chain carries TRBV19 and TRBJ2-6; tentatively, D is TRBD2 (6 bases). V lost 7 bases, J lost 5 bases, and 18 bases lay in between. The germline gives CDR1 LNHDA, CDR2 SQIVND (reference sequence). There are 16 residues in the CDR3. The CDR3 here is CASKRYGGSRANVLTF. CDR3 nucleotide sequence: TGTGCCAGTAAGAGGTATGGGGGGAGTAGGGCCAACGTCCTGACTTTC. The complete variable domain, with remaining parts taken from reference TRBV19 and TRBJ2-6, reads DGGITQSPKYLFRKEGQNVTLSCEQNLNHDAMYWYRQDPGQGLRLIYYSQIVNDFQKGDIAEGYSVSREKKESFPLTVTSAQKNPTAFYLCASKRYGGSRANVLTFGAGSRLTVL.

The rearrangement joins TRBV5-1 to TRBJ1-1; 11 bases agree with TRBD1. This CDR3 spans 15 amino acids. V shed 3 bases and J 4 bases; nucleotides not matched to a gene: 5. In germline, CDR1 is SGHRS, CDR2 YFSETQ. The CDR3 nucleotides read TGCGCCAGCAGCTGGGGACAGGGGGGAAGCACTGAAGCTTTCTTT. It specifies CASSWGQGGSTEAFF.

The chain combines TRBV5-5 with TRBJ2-1; 7 nucleotides agree with TRBD2. CDR1 and CDR2 from the germline V gene are SGHKS and YYEKEE (reference sequence). V lost 4 bases to trimming and J lost 0 bases; unmatched junction nucleotides: 10. The CDR3 spans 17 residues. DNA for the CDR3: TGTGCCAGCAGCCCTTGGGGGGGAACGTCCTCCTACAATGAGCAGTTCTTC. Protein: CASSPWGGTSSYNEQFF. Looking up the rest from reference TRBV5-5 and TRBJ2-1 gives the full variable domain: DAGVTQSPTHLIKTRGQQVTLRCSPISGHKSVSWYQQVLGQGPQFIFQYYEKEERGRGNFPDRFSARQFPNYSSELNVNALLLGDSALYLCASSPWGGTSSYNEQFFGPGTRLTVL.